What follows describes a single T cell receptor (beta chain). Authors' methods: Amplification from reference gene primers served as the basis for estimated nucleated cell counts. The protocol was immunoSEQ multiplex PCR, while the TCRdb copy is restricted to in-frame clones and leaves out a portion. V, J and clone size were drawn from that table, and D and trimming were deduced from the DNA. This sample has 150,000 or so clones; 84% occur once, and the top ten carry 11% to 15%. This entry is derived from a study of blood T cell repertoires in COVID-19. Background on the study: Donors in the United States, Italy and Spain gave samples during acute or convalescent COVID-19. T cells, B-cell-depleted T cells, or PBMCs provided the cDNA or gDNA that served as material.

The CDR3 is 15 residues long. The trim removed 2 bases at V and 6 bases at J, leaving 3 bases unmatched. Germline lookup yields CDR1 SGHTA and CDR2 FQGNSA. This chain links TRBV7-2 with TRBJ2-2; TRBD2 matches 10 bases. The sequence was obtained from a man younger than 35 with active or convalescent COVID-19. The specimen sequenced was peripheral blood. CDR3 residues: CASSLSSGGPGELFF. The CDR3 DNA is TGTGCCAGCAGCTTAAGTAGCGGGGGGCCCGGGGAGCTGTTTTTT.